Shown below are 32 T cell receptor beta chains from a single sample sequenced in a study of shared clonotypes between healthy human individuals. TCRdb's copy holds only in-frame clones and misses some; the assay was immunoSEQ multiplex PCR. This sample has hundreds of thousands of clones, with almost 97% found just once. Sequenced: naive CD4+ T cells sorted from blood. Described subset: CD45RA+ positively selected. These receptors all stem from a woman aged 30 to 39 in good health.

The V gene is TRBV29-1, the J gene TRBJ2-3, with D hard to call. Germline CDR1 SQVTM, CDR2 ANQGSEA. This CDR3 region has 13 residues. V was pared by 7 bases and J by 4 bases, with 15 bases between. As DNA, the CDR3 is TGCAGCGCCCATCGGGCCCCCGCAGATACGCAGTATTTT. This translates into CSAHRAPADTQYF.

The rearrangement joins TRBV28 to TRBJ2-2; D is possibly TRBD2 (5 bases). CDR1 and CDR2 (germline): MDHEN, SYDVKM. Between the trimmed V and J ends, which lost 10 bases and 6 bases, there was a span of 15 bases. This CDR3 has 13 residues. CDR3 DNA sequence: TGTGCCACCACCCTCGGGGTAGCCGGGGAGCTGTTTTTT. This gives the protein CATTLGVAGELFF.

The chain is built from TRBV27 and TRBJ1-5, with 8 bases lining up with TRBD1. The ends lost 4 bases at V and 0 bases at J; junction bases unmatched: 8. Germline V gene data show CDR1 as MNHEY and CDR2 as SMNVEV (reference sequence). The CDR3 extends over 17 amino acids. The CDR3 DNA reads TGTGCCAGCAGTTCCCAGGGACAGGCCTATAGCAATCAGCCCCAGCATTTT. It translates to CASSSQGQAYSNQPQHF.

This clone was found once. The CDR3 nucleotides read TGTGCCAGCAGCCTCACCACTGAGCCGGCCCACGAGCAGTACTTC. It codes for CASSLTTEPAHEQYF. The chain couples TRBV5-4 to TRBJ2-7, with D uncertain. V lost 4 bases and J 5 bases, leaving 19 bases between the germline ends. Germline-derived CDR1 and CDR2 are SGHNT and YYREEE (reference sequence). This CDR3 is built from 15 residues.

The chain's CDR3 is CASSLVQDNNYGYTF. CDR3 bases: TGTGCCAGCAGTTTGGTACAGGACAACAACTATGGCTACACCTTC. The rearrangement joins TRBV28 to TRBJ1-2, with D perhaps TRBD1 (5 bases). The V end lost 3 bases, the J end lost 2 bases, and 13 bases lay between the germline ends. This CDR3 has 15 residues. The germline gives CDR1 MDHEN, CDR2 SYDVKM.

The V call is TRBV13, the J call TRBJ2-7; possibly TRBD1 or TRBD2 for D (5 bases each). Germline V gives CDR1 PRHDT, CDR2 FYEKMQ (reference sequence). The CDR3 extends over 20 amino acids. Trimming took 2 bases from V and 0 from J, leaving 26 bases between them. CDR3 sequence reads: CASSLRARAPWDPHSYEQYF. CDR3 DNA sequence: TGTGCCAGCAGCTTAAGGGCCCGTGCACCTTGGGACCCACACTCCTACGAGCAGTACTTC. Full variable domain (rest looked up from reference TRBV13 and TRBJ2-7): AAGVIQSPRHLIKEKRETATLKCYPIPRHDTVYWYQQGPGQDPQFLISFYEKMQSDKGSIPDRFSAQQFSDYHSELNMSSLELGDSALYFCASSLRARAPWDPHSYEQYFGPGTRLTVT.

This chain connects TRBV21-1 to TRBJ1-4. TRBV21-1 is noted as a pseudogene. The CDR3 consists of 15 residues. The CDR3 sequence: CASTSGRRGDEKLFF. The DNA of the CDR3 is TGTGCCAGCACCTCAGGGAGACGGGGGGACGAAAAACTGTTTTTT.

The rearrangement uses TRBV10-3 and TRBJ2-4; D unresolved. The CDR3 runs to 18 residues. V gave up 0 bases and J gave up 2 bases, with 17 bases separating them. From germline, CDR1 is ENHRY and CDR2 SYGVKD. CDR3 loop: CAISESIDFLGSKNIQYF. CDR3 coding DNA: TGTGCCATCAGTGAGTCGATCGATTTTTTGGGGTCCAAAAACATTCAGTACTTC.

The chain uses TRBV10-3 and TRBJ1-1, with 8 bases identical to TRBD1. Germline V gene data show CDR1 as ENHRY and CDR2 as SYGVKD. CDR3 length: 13 amino acids. After removal of 6 bases from V and 11 bases from J, the junction contained 11 bases not matched to a gene. The CDR3 is CAIRKTGAERAFF. The CDR3 region has the DNA TGTGCCATCAGAAAGACAGGGGCTGAACGGGCTTTCTTT.

The chain carries TRBV19 and TRBJ2-3, with 7 bases fitting TRBD2. CDR3 size: 17 residues. Trimming removed 5 bases from V and 3 bases from J; junction bases left unmatched: 14. Germline CDR1 and CDR2: LNHDA and SQIVND (reference sequence). CDR3 bases: TGTGCCAGTAGTCTAATAGCGGGTGTGCTGGGTACAGATACGCAGTATTTT. Protein product: CASSLIAGVLGTDTQYF.

The V gene is TRBV19, the J gene TRBJ2-5; 8 bases agree with TRBD1. Trimming cost V 5 bases and J 5 bases; bases outside gene matches: 7. Germline lookup yields CDR1 LNHDA and CDR2 SQIVND (reference sequence). The CDR3 runs to 14 residues. The CDR3 nucleotides are TGTGCCAGTAGTGTCAGGGGGCGCCGGGAGACCCAGTACTTC. It codes for CASSVRGRRETQYF.

This clone has only a few counts. The V and J genes are TRBV19 and TRBJ1-5; D is undetermined. The CDR3 runs to 14 residues. Between the trimmed V and J ends, which lost 7 bases and 0 bases, there was a span of 10 bases. In germline, CDR1 is LNHDA, CDR2 SQIVND (reference sequence). DNA of the CDR3: TGTGCCAGTACCGAACCCTCTAGCAATCAGCCCCAGCATTTT. It is translated as CASTEPSSNQPQHF.

The chain uses TRBV28 and TRBJ1-1; weak D call: TRBD1 (6 bases). V dropped 5 bases and J dropped 0 bases, with 19 bases sitting between them. This CDR3 contains 17 residues. Germline V gene data show CDR1 as MDHEN and CDR2 as SYDVKM. CDR3 bases: TGTGCCAGCAGTCCATCGATTGGACAGCCCATGAACACTGAAGCTTTCTTT. It specifies CASSPSIGQPMNTEAFF.

This clone was detected once. The chain recombines TRBV6-6 with TRBJ2-7; 8 bases are a match to TRBD1. This CDR3 comprises 14 residues. From germline, CDR1 is MNHNY and CDR2 SVGAGI (reference sequence). Trimming took 2 bases from V and 5 from J; bases not matched to a gene: 5. The CDR3 loop reads CASSYGRGRNEQYF. In DNA form, the CDR3 reads TGTGCCAGCAGTTACGGCAGGGGGCGAAACGAGCAGTACTTC.

The chain combines TRBV5-6 with TRBJ1-2; D remains unclear. Germline V lookup: CDR1 SGHDT, CDR2 YYEEEE. Deletions cut 1 base from V and 4 bases from J, with 11 bases between. The CDR3 runs to 14 residues. The CDR3 DNA follows: TGTGCCAGCAGCTTGCAACGGCTACTCTATGGCTACACCTTC. Translated: CASSLQRLLYGYTF.

The chain links TRBV7-2 to TRBJ2-6; D unresolved. Germline V lookup: CDR1 SGHTA, CDR2 FQGNSA. Trimming cost V 0 bases and J 2 bases, with 14 bases left between them. The CDR3 length is 18 residues. The CDR3 loop reads CASSLASHTQTGANVLTF. The CDR3 DNA sequence: TGTGCCAGCAGCTTAGCGTCCCACACCCAAACTGGGGCCAACGTCCTGACTTTC.

This clone occurred once. The V gene is TRBV4-1, the J gene TRBJ2-1, with D uncertain. The CDR3 is 16 amino acids. CDR1 MGHRA and CDR2 YSYEKL come from the germline V gene. V was shortened by 1 base and J by 1 base, with 11 bases between the two germline ends. CDR3 loop: CASSQVAVKSYNEQFF. The CDR3 nucleotides are TGCGCCAGCAGCCAAGTTGCGGTTAAGTCCTACAATGAGCAGTTCTTC.

V and J are TRBV10-3 and TRBJ2-7; tentatively, D is TRBD1 (6 bases). V dropped 3 bases and J dropped 2 bases, with 20 bases sitting between them. CDR1 is ENHRY and CDR2 is SYGVKD in the germline V gene. The CDR3 sequence is 17 residues long. The chain's CDR3 is CAISEGGARPTPYEQYF. The DNA of the CDR3 is TGTGCCATCAGTGAAGGGGGAGCACGGCCCACCCCCTACGAGCAGTACTTC.

The count of this clone is one. The rearrangement uses TRBV12-5 and TRBJ2-2; the D call may be TRBD1 or TRBD2 (5 bases each). Germline CDR1 LGHNT, CDR2 FRNRAP. V was trimmed by 7 bases and J by 6 bases, leaving 9 bases between them. The CDR3 loop spans 12 amino acids. CDR3 protein: CASARDAGELFF. The CDR3, as DNA: TGTGCTAGTGCCCGGGACGCCGGGGAGCTGTTTTTT.

The chain recombines TRBV5-1 with TRBJ2-7, with TRBD2 matching 13 bases. Per the germline V gene, CDR1 is SGHRS and CDR2 is YFSETQ. The length of the CDR3 is 15 residues. Trimming cost V 5 bases and J 9 bases; bases outside gene matches: 11. CDR3: CASSLTSGRALGQYF. As DNA, the CDR3 is TGCGCCAGCAGTTTAACTAGCGGGAGGGCGCTTGGGCAGTACTTC.

V gene TRBV18 combines with J gene TRBJ2-7; weak D call: TRBD2 (6 bases). The CDR3 loop spans 13 amino acids. Between the trimmed V and J ends, which lost 6 bases and 3 bases, there was a span of 12 bases. Germline V gene data show CDR1 as KGHSH and CDR2 as LQKENI. The CDR3 DNA reads as TGTGCCAGCTCTGCGGGGAACGACTACGAGCAGTACTTC. Translating gives CASSAGNDYEQYF.

This clone was picked up one time. The chain's CDR3 is CASSYSGGSWSYEQYF. In nucleotides, the CDR3 is TGTGCCAGCAGTTACTCCGGCGGGAGCTGGTCCTACGAGCAGTACTTC. This chain uses TRBV6-6 with TRBJ2-7; 7 bases line up with TRBD2. After removal of 0 bases from V and 1 base from J, the junction contained 6 bases not matched to a gene. The CDR3 has 16 amino acids. Germline V CDR1 and CDR2: MNHNY, SVGAGI (reference sequence).

This chain uses TRBV2 with TRBJ2-1; D call uncertain. Trimming pared 6 bases from V and 4 bases from J, leaving 7 bases between. CDR3 length: 12 amino acids. CDR1 and CDR2 (germline): SNHLY, FYNNEI. Written as DNA, the CDR3 is TGTGCCAGCAGGTTACCATACAATGAGCAGTTCTTC. This sequence encodes CASRLPYNEQFF. Together with reference TRBV2 and TRBJ2-1, the CDR3 gives the full variable domain: EPEVTQTPSHQVTQMGQEVILRCVPISNHLYFYWYRQILGQKVEFLVSFYNNEISEKSEIFDDQFSVERPDGSNFTLKIRSTKLEDSAMYFCASRLPYNEQFFGPGTRLTVL.

The V call is TRBV18, the J call TRBJ2-7; TRBD1 aligns across 7 bases. The V gene's germline CDR1 is KGHSH and CDR2 LQKENI. The CDR3 is 15 residues long. Unmatched junction bases numbered 6, after V lost 2 bases and J lost 2 bases. CDR3 amino acids: CASSPITGVTYEQYF. CDR3 in DNA: TGTGCCAGCTCACCAATCACAGGGGTTACCTACGAGCAGTACTTC.

This clone appeared a single time. The chain links TRBV19 to TRBJ1-1, with unresolved D. The V gene's germline CDR1 is LNHDA and CDR2 SQIVND (reference sequence). V lost 4 bases to trimming and J lost 1 base, with 13 bases between them. The CDR3 is 15 residues long. The CDR3 spells CASSKPSAPNTEAFF. DNA for the CDR3: TGTGCCAGTAGTAAGCCGTCAGCGCCGAACACTGAAGCTTTCTTT.

The chain recombines TRBV18 with TRBJ1-3; D is unclear. CDR3 length equals 15 residues. Trimming shortened V by 2 bases and J by 0 bases, and 8 bases separated the two germline ends. Per germline, CDR1 KGHSH and CDR2 LQKENI. The DNA of the CDR3 is TGTGCCAGCTCACCAAACACCAACTCTGGAAACACCATATATTTT. Translating it yields CASSPNTNSGNTIYF. Combining the CDR3 with reference TRBV18 and TRBJ1-3 gives the whole variable domain NAGVMQNPRHLVRRRGQEARLRCSPMKGHSHVYWYRQLPEEGLKFMVYLQKENIIDESGMPKERFSAEFPKEGPSILRIQQVVRGDSAAYFCASSPNTNSGNTIYFGEGSWLTVV.

Points on this clone: Distinct nucleotide sequences in the sample also encode this CDR3. The CDR3 DNA sequence: TGTGCCAGCAGTTGGACTAGCGGCAGCACAGATACGCAGTATTTT. It is translated as CASSWTSGSTDTQYF. The V gene is TRBV6-1, the J gene TRBJ2-3, with 10 bases identical to TRBD2. The CDR3 covers 15 residues. Germline trimming cut 5 bases from V and 0 bases from J; bases unmatched to any gene: 2. CDR1 is MNHNS and CDR2 is SASEGT in the germline V gene.

This sequence joins TRBV19 and TRBJ2-5; the D call may be TRBD1 or TRBD2 (5 bases each). The CDR3 extends over 15 amino acids. The germline V gene encodes CDR1 LNHDA and CDR2 SQIVND (reference sequence). Trimming pared 4 bases from V and 4 bases from J, leaving 16 bases between. The CDR3 spells CASSTPGLKRETQYF. The CDR3 nucleotides read TGTGCCAGTAGTACCCCGGGGCTTAAGAGAGAGACCCAGTACTTC.

CDR3 protein: CASSPRGRHSYEQYF. Here the CDR3 DNA reads TGTGCCAGCAGCCCCCGGGGGAGGCACTCCTACGAGCAGTACTTC. The chain combines TRBV7-9 with TRBJ2-5, with D possibly TRBD2 on 6 matching bases. The end of the DNA is better explained by TRBJ2-7, so the J call may be wrong. The CDR3 covers 15 residues. Germline lookup yields CDR1 SEHNR and CDR2 FQNEAQ (reference sequence).

The gene calls are TRBV5-6 and TRBJ1-1; D unresolved. Trimming took off 2 bases at V and 1 base at J, with 9 bases between the two ends. The length of the CDR3 is 14 residues. In germline, CDR1 is SGHDT, CDR2 YYEEEE. The CDR3 spells CASSFGWANTEAFF. The CDR3 nucleotides are TGTGCCAGCAGCTTCGGGTGGGCGAACACTGAAGCTTTCTTT.

V and J are TRBV5-1 and TRBJ1-1; D is ambiguous. In germline, CDR1 is SGHRS, CDR2 YFSETQ. V dropped 4 bases and J dropped 2 bases, with 15 bases sitting between them. The CDR3 covers 15 residues. Here the CDR3 DNA reads TGCGCCAGCAGCAAAGGTCCACGTATAAACACTGAAGCTTTCTTT. Its translation is CASSKGPRINTEAFF.

The gene calls are TRBV28 and TRBJ2-3, with D possibly being TRBD2 (9 bases). Trimming took 6 bases from V and 4 from J, leaving 20 bases between them. The CDR3 covers 16 residues. CDR1 is MDHEN and CDR2 is SYDVKM in the germline V gene. The CDR3 reads CASRLDRGLAADTQYF. The CDR3, as DNA: TGTGCCAGCAGACTCGACAGGGGACTAGCAGCAGATACGCAGTATTTT.